This T cell receptor beta chain appears in the sequencing data of a study of cytomegalovirus exposure and HLA in healthy donors. Study-level information: A previous analysis identified approximately 120 million unique TCR beta sequences derived from 180 million or so T cells. The study's findings and limits: When analyzed later, the rates of TCR association showed variation by HLA locus, with DRB1 the most and HLA-C the fewest. Most TCR beta V segments were productive about 87% or about 30% of the time in an earlier analysis. Later analysis identified about 17,000 TCR beta sequences associated with HLA alleles, using a false discovery rate threshold of 0.05.

This PCR relied on a set of 60 Vbeta primers and 13 Jbeta primers. The protocol was immunoSEQ multiplex PCR, while the TCRdb copy is restricted to in-frame clones and leaves out a portion. The sample lists under 150,000 clones; 80% were seen once. Regarding this clone: Antigen unknown.

Germline CDR1 and CDR2: LGHNA and YSLEER. The length of the CDR3 is 12 residues. V was pared by 0 bases and J by 10 bases, with 9 bases between. Sequenced sample: PBMCs. The gene calls are TRBV4-3 and TRBJ1-1, with D perhaps TRBD1 (5 bases). This TCR derives from a male donor in good health and CMV-seronegative. The CDR3 nucleotides are TGCGCCAGCAGCCAAGATCGCGGGGGAGCTTTCTTT. Its translation: CASSQDRGGAFF.